This passage covers 19 T cell receptor beta chains from one sample sequenced in a study of blood T cells in healthy people across ages (dated by TCRdb to the mid-2010s). Library prep was done by 5' RACE. Sequencing was performed on an Illumina HiSeq 2500. A second about 7 to 11 cycle PCR used a sample-barcoded 5' primer and a J-beta primer mix. The raw public data were reprocessed by TCRdb itself: fastp quality trimming at Q25, MiXCR clonotype calling, in-frame beta chains only. Every entry covers one CDR3 protein and lists the most common genes and DNA from its rows. The sample table holds some 900,000 distinct CDR3 sequences, of which 25% to 35% were seen once. The ten largest clones take up roughly a sixth of the sample. Sequenced material: blood. These receptors were collected from a woman of 80 years or more in good health.

This clonotype was seen only a few times. The chain couples TRBV6-5 to TRBJ2-3, with 11 bases fitting TRBD2. With 6 bases clipped from V and 6 bases from J, the junction kept 11 bases outside the gene matches. The CDR3 is 16 amino acids. Germline CDR1 is MNHEY and CDR2 is SVGAGI. The CDR3 is CASRRIAGGRWDTQYF. CDR3 nucleotide sequence: TGTGCCAGCAGGCGTATAGCGGGGGGGCGTTGGGATACGCAGTATTTT.

This chain links TRBV20-1 with TRBJ2-3, with D uncertain. Deletions cut 6 bases from V and 5 bases from J, with 15 bases between. Germline V gene lookup returns CDR1 DFQATT and CDR2 SNEGSKA (reference sequence). The CDR3 is 13 amino acids. Here the CDR3 DNA reads TGCAGTGCCCATCGTGCTAGTGGAGATACGCAGTATTTT. It yields the protein CSAHRASGDTQYF.

There are many counts of this clonotype. This sequence joins TRBV6-2 or TRBV6-3 and TRBJ1-2, with 7 bases matching TRBD1. V trimming: 2 bases; J trimming: 6 bases; junction bases outside the gene matches: 18. Germline V gene sequence: CDR1 MNHEY, CDR2 SVGEGT. This CDR3 contains 18 residues. CDR3 loop: CASSYPSLRSGGDDGYTF. In DNA, the CDR3 is TGTGCCAGCAGTTACCCCTCCCTTCGATCAGGGGGGGATGATGGCTACACCTTC.

This clonotype occurred many times. This chain uses TRBV7-2 with TRBJ1-6; a weak D match, TRBD1 (6 bases). The V and J ends lost 5 bases and 6 bases respectively, with 20 bases between them. Germline V gives CDR1 SGHTA, CDR2 FQGNSA. This CDR3 contains 17 residues. The CDR3 loop is CASSVLGGRGLNSPLHF. CDR3 in DNA: TGTGCCAGCAGCGTACTAGGGGGACGGGGGCTTAATTCACCCCTCCACTTT.

In its sample, this clonotype was seen many times. The gene calls are TRBV6-2 or TRBV6-3 and TRBJ2-7, with TRBD1 identical over 7 bases. The CDR3 is made up of 14 amino acids. Trimming removed 6 bases from V and 4 bases from J; junction bases left unmatched: 9. CDR1 and CDR2 from the germline V gene are MNHEY and SVGEGT. The CDR3 sequence is CASSHGTVLYEQYF. The CDR3 DNA sequence: TGTGCCAGCAGCCACGGGACAGTACTTTACGAGCAGTACTTC.

This clonotype appeared a few times. The J gene is TRBJ2-7, the V gene TRBV11-2, with D perhaps TRBD1 or TRBD2 (5 bases each). V was shortened by 0 bases and J by 7 bases, with 22 bases between the two germline ends. Looked up from germline, CDR1 is SGHAT and CDR2 is FQNNGV. The CDR3 totals 17 residues. Written as DNA, the CDR3 is TGTGCCAGCAGCTTAGATCTAATACGGGGCCGCGGAGGAGAGCAGTACTTC. This encodes CASSLDLIRGRGGEQYF.

This clonotype was counted at least ten times. This chain joins TRBV7-9 and TRBJ1-1; no clear D. Per germline, CDR1 SEHNR and CDR2 FQNEAQ (reference sequence). This CDR3 spans 15 amino acids. V was shortened by 2 bases and J by 0 bases, with 10 bases between the two germline ends. CDR3 loop: CASSLFTGMNTEAFF. Written as DNA, the CDR3 is TGTGCCAGCAGCTTATTCACTGGAATGAACACTGAAGCTTTCTTT.

The rearrangement uses TRBV4-3 and TRBJ2-2, with 10 positions matching TRBD2. The germline V gene has CDR1 LGHNA and CDR2 YSLEER. V trimming: 0 bases; J trimming: 7 bases; junction bases outside the gene matches: 11. The CDR3 consists of 18 residues. The CDR3 loop reads CASSQDMPSGGAGGELFF. CDR3 in DNA: TGCGCCAGCAGCCAAGATATGCCGAGCGGGGGGGCCGGCGGGGAGCTGTTTTTT.

In the case of this clonotype: A much larger clone differs by one base, so this may be a read error. This chain joins TRBV12-3 or TRBV12-4 and TRBJ2-1; D unresolved. The CDR3 consists of 15 residues. Deletions cut 2 bases from V and 8 bases from J, with 16 bases between. The CDR3 protein is CASSLWGSRKDEQFF. As DNA, the CDR3 is TGTGCCAGCAGTTTATGGGGTTCCCGTAAAGATGAGCAGTTCTTC.

As regards this clonotype: This may come from a read error, since a much larger clone is one base off. V and J are TRBV7-2 and TRBJ2-3; 10 bases align to TRBD1. The CDR3 consists of 14 residues. Germline V CDR1 and CDR2: SGHTA, FQGNSA. CDR3 in DNA: TGTGCCGGCAGCTTAGACAGGGGGCCATATACGCAGTATTTT. Its translation: CAGSLDRGPYTQYF.

This clonotype was observed many times. The chain is built from TRBV7-2 and TRBJ2-1; the match to TRBD2 covers 12 bases. The CDR3 is 15 residues long. The V gene end was trimmed by 5 bases and the J gene end by 4 bases; junction bases not matched to a gene: 3. Germline CDR1 reads SGHTA; CDR2 reads FQGNSA. The CDR3 DNA reads TGTGCCAGCAGCGACACTAGCGGGGGGTACAATGAGCAGTTCTTC. As protein: CASSDTSGGYNEQFF.

This clonotype was picked up a small number of times. V and J are TRBV20-1 and TRBJ2-5, with D possibly matching TRBD1 (7 bases). The germline gives CDR1 DFQATT, CDR2 SNEGSKA (reference sequence). Trimming took off 1 base at V and 4 bases at J, with 13 bases between the two ends. This CDR3 is 14 amino acids long. In DNA form, the CDR3 reads TGCAGTGCTAGAGCGACAGGGAGGCGAGAGACCCAGTACTTC. The encoded protein is CSARATGRRETQYF.

This clonotype turned up a few times. Its ends do not fully match the called genes, so a read error is possible. The chain joins TRBV6-5 to TRBJ2-1; D remains unclear. Germline V lookup: CDR1 MNHEY, CDR2 SVGAGI. The CDR3 sequence is 14 residues long. This CDR3 is CASSSVGSYNERFF. As DNA, the CDR3 is TGTGCCAGCAGTTCTGTCGGCTCCTACAATGAGCGGTTCTTC.

The J gene is TRBJ2-3, the V gene TRBV5-6, with D perhaps TRBD2 (5 bases). The CDR3 is made up of 14 amino acids. In germline, CDR1 is SGHDT, CDR2 YYEEEE. The germline V and J ends were trimmed by 3 bases and 2 bases, with 10 bases remaining between them. CDR3 DNA: TGTGCCAGCAGCTCCACCGGGAACACAGATACGCAGTATTTT. Translation: CASSSTGNTDTQYF. Complete variable domain (other parts from reference TRBV5-6 and TRBJ2-3): DAGVTQSPTHLIKTRGQQVTLRCSPKSGHDTVSWYQQALGQGPQFIFQYYEEEERQRGNFPDRFSGHQFPNYSSELNVNALLLGDSALYLCASSSTGNTDTQYFGPGTRLTVL.

This clonotype has a count of ten or more. The chain combines TRBV20-1 with TRBJ2-1; maybe TRBD1 (5 bases). With 5 bases removed from V and 1 base from J, the gap between germline ends came to 15 bases. Germline V lookup: CDR1 DFQATT, CDR2 SNEGSKA (reference sequence). The CDR3 runs to 15 residues. The CDR3 sequence is CSASEGAQSYNEQFF. The CDR3 region has the DNA TGCAGTGCTTCCGAAGGGGCTCAGTCCTACAATGAGCAGTTCTTC.

This chain joins TRBV25-1 and TRBJ2-1; D is unresolved. The CDR3 is made up of 15 amino acids. Trimming left V 3 bases short and J 4 bases short, with 13 bases between. The germline gives CDR1 MGHDK, CDR2 SYGVNS. The CDR3 loop is CASSDVAWVYNEQFF. CDR3 DNA: TGTGCCAGCAGTGATGTTGCCTGGGTGTACAATGAGCAGTTCTTC.

This rearrangement joins TRBV6-6 to TRBJ1-2; D is perhaps TRBD1 (5 bases). The CDR3 is 14 amino acids. The germline V gene encodes CDR1 MNHNY and CDR2 SVGAGI (reference sequence). Trimming removed 7 bases from V and 6 bases from J, with 18 bases in between. CDR3 sequence: CASIARGAGDGYTF. In DNA, the CDR3 is TGTGCCAGCATTGCTCGAGGGGCCGGCGATGGCTACACCTTC.

This clonotype was counted between two and nine times. The V and J genes are TRBV25-1 and TRBJ1-1; TRBD1 aligns across 7 bases. V lost 5 bases and J lost 3; bases outside the gene matches: 9. This CDR3 spans 15 amino acids. Germline CDR1 and CDR2: MGHDK and SYGVNS. Here the CDR3 reads CASSPLTGPYTEAFF. DNA of the CDR3: TGTGCCAGCAGTCCCTTGACAGGGCCGTACACTGAAGCTTTCTTT.

Turning to this clonotype: A read error may explain this, as a much larger clone is one base away. Here the CDR3 reads CASNLAEIQYF. The CDR3 DNA is TGTGCCAGCAACTTGGCAGAAATTCAGTACTTC. This chain joins TRBV5-5 and TRBJ2-4, with D uncertain. Germline CDR1 SGHKS, CDR2 YYEKEE (reference sequence). The CDR3 length is 11 residues.